The 21 T cell receptor beta chains in this list originate from one sample, sequenced in a study of blood T cell repertoires in COVID-19. Sequenced by immunoSEQ multiplex PCR; TCRdb stores in-frame clones only, minus some. The table records just over 650,000 clones, approximately 90% of them present only once. The sequencing input was peripheral blood. The receptors derive from a woman aged 18 to 35 with acute or convalescent COVID-19.

The rearrangement uses TRBV19 and TRBJ1-5, with 7 bases fitting TRBD1. Trimming removed 7 bases from V and 6 bases from J; junction bases left unmatched: 15. The germline V gene encodes CDR1 LNHDA and CDR2 SQIVND (reference sequence). The CDR3 runs 16 residues. The CDR3 spells CASTSPNRQGGQPQHF. In DNA, the CDR3 is TGTGCCAGTACGTCCCCCAACAGACAGGGCGGTCAGCCCCAGCATTTT. Together with reference TRBV19 and TRBJ1-5, the CDR3 gives the full variable domain: DGGITQSPKYLFRKEGQNVTLSCEQNLNHDAMYWYRQDPGQGLRLIYYSQIVNDFQKGDIAEGYSVSREKKESFPLTVTSAQKNPTAFYLCASTSPNRQGGQPQHFGDGTRLSIL.

Comments on this clone: The sample holds other DNA sequences that translate to the same CDR3. The V call is TRBV5-4, the J call TRBJ1-2, with D possibly TRBD1 on 5 matching bases. CDR1 is SGHNT, CDR2 YYREEE, per germline (reference sequence). CDR3 length equals 14 residues. Deletions cut 2 bases from V and 2 bases from J, with 10 bases between. The CDR3 nucleotides are TGTGCCAGCAGCTTCCAGGGATCGAACTATGGCTACACCTTC. Protein product: CASSFQGSNYGYTF.

This chain connects TRBV7-2 to TRBJ2-7; the D gene is possibly TRBD2 (5 bases). Trimming pared 0 bases from V and 3 bases from J, leaving 9 bases between. CDR1 is SGHTA and CDR2 is FQGNSA in the germline V gene. This CDR3 spans 14 amino acids. CDR3 region: CASSLAGGRYEQYF. CDR3 sequence (DNA): TGTGCCAGCAGCTTAGCTGGCGGGCGCTACGAGCAGTACTTC.

CDR3 in amino acids: CASSAGTVYNEQFF. CDR3 nucleotides: TGCGCCAGCAGCGCCGGGACAGTTTACAATGAGCAGTTCTTC. V is TRBV5-1 and J is TRBJ2-1; 7 nucleotides match TRBD1. The length of the CDR3 is 14 residues. V dropped 4 bases and J dropped 4; count of bases not matched to a gene: 5. Looked up from germline, CDR1 is SGHRS and CDR2 is YFSETQ.

This chain uses TRBV11-2 with TRBJ1-5; 7 nucleotides line up with TRBD1. The V segment lost 2 bases and the J segment 1 base; nucleotides outside the gene matches: 2. This CDR3 contains 15 residues. From germline, CDR1 is SGHAT and CDR2 FQNNGV. DNA for the CDR3: TGTGCCAGCAGCTTAAGGGGGCTGAGCAATCAGCCCCAGCATTTT. It yields the protein CASSLRGLSNQPQHF.

This clone came up once. The chain employs TRBV5-6 and TRBJ1-1, with a weak D call TRBD1 (6 bases). Germline V gives CDR1 SGHDT, CDR2 YYEEEE. CDR3 length: 13 residues. V lost 4 bases to trimming and J lost 2 bases, with 9 bases between them. The DNA for the CDR3 is TGTGCCAGCAGCCCCGGGACAAACACTGAAGCTTTCTTT. This encodes CASSPGTNTEAFF.

The chain's CDR3 is CASKERGTDTQYF. The CDR3 coding sequence is TGTGCCAGCAAGGAGCGGGGCACAGATACGCAGTATTTT. The V call is TRBV11-3, the J call TRBJ2-3; D possibly corresponds to TRBD2 (6 bases). V lost 7 bases and J 1 base, leaving 9 bases between the germline ends. The CDR3 is made up of 13 amino acids. CDR1 and CDR2 from the germline V gene are SGHNT and YENEEA.

This rearrangement joins TRBV2 to TRBJ2-1; no clear D. In germline, CDR1 is SNHLY, CDR2 FYNNEI. V was clipped by 6 bases and J by 10 bases, with 10 bases between them. The CDR3 is made up of 11 amino acids. CDR3 sequence: CASRERLEQFF. CDR3 DNA sequence: TGTGCCAGCAGGGAACGGTTGGAGCAGTTCTTC.

The rearrangement links TRBV9 to TRBJ1-6, with TRBD1 matching 9 bases. Germline CDR1 SGDLS, CDR2 YYNGEE. The length of the CDR3 is 14 residues. The trim removed 2 bases at V and 10 bases at J, leaving 4 bases unmatched. This CDR3 is CASSVGTGKSPLHF. Here the CDR3 DNA reads TGTGCCAGCAGCGTCGGGACAGGGAAGTCACCCCTCCACTTT.

V is TRBV18 and J is TRBJ2-5; a weak D match, TRBD1 (5 bases). The CDR3 runs to 14 residues. V shed 2 bases and J shed 5 bases, with 12 bases lying between them. Germline CDR1 KGHSH, CDR2 LQKENI. This CDR3 reads CASSPGQGSETQYF. The CDR3 coding sequence is TGTGCCAGCTCACCAGGGCAGGGTAGTGAGACCCAGTACTTC.

This chain connects TRBV6-6 to TRBJ1-1; unclear D gene. Germline values: CDR1 MNHNY, CDR2 SVGAGI (reference sequence). This CDR3 comprises 13 residues. V was clipped by 0 bases and J by 5 bases, with 7 bases between them. Written as DNA, the CDR3 is TGTGCCAGCAGTTACTCTGAGGGTACTGAAGCTTTCTTT. Amino acids: CASSYSEGTEAFF.

This sequence joins TRBV4-2 and TRBJ2-7, with D possibly TRBD2 on 5 matching bases. With 0 bases removed from V and 3 bases from J, the gap between germline ends came to 12 bases. The CDR3 is 15 residues long. Per the germline V gene, CDR1 is LGHNA and CDR2 is YNFKEQ. The DNA for the CDR3 is TGTGCCAGCAGCCAAGATGAGGGAGCATTCTACGAGCAGTACTTC. This translates into CASSQDEGAFYEQYF.

V is TRBV3-1 (or the pseudogene TRBV3-2) and J is TRBJ1-1; TRBD1 agrees at 7 bases. The junction had 20 bases not matched to a gene; V was cut back by 9 bases and J by 7 bases. Germline-derived CDR1 and CDR2 are LGHDT and YNNKEL (reference sequence). This CDR3 contains 16 residues. This chain's CDR3 is CARPTGERGAPNEAFF. CDR3 coding DNA: TGTGCCAGGCCTACAGGGGAGCGTGGGGCCCCAAATGAAGCTTTCTTT.

The V call is TRBV18, the J call TRBJ1-1; D perhaps matches TRBD1 (6 bases). The CDR3 length is 15 residues. V was cut by 4 bases and J by 1 base, with 13 bases left in between. Germline CDR1 reads KGHSH; CDR2 reads LQKENI. CDR3 coding DNA: TGTGCCAGCTCACTCGGGGGGGGCGGGAACACTGAAGCTTTCTTT. It translates to CASSLGGGGNTEAFF.

The rearrangement links TRBV9 to TRBJ2-3; D possibly corresponds to TRBD1 (6 bases). Germline CDR1 is SGDLS and CDR2 is YYNGEE. This CDR3 comprises 13 residues. Trimming pared 4 bases from V and 4 bases from J, leaving 10 bases between. The CDR3 sequence is CASSSTGADTQYF. As DNA, the CDR3 is TGTGCCAGCAGCTCGACAGGTGCAGATACGCAGTATTTT.

This clone was counted once. Here the CDR3 reads CASSLGRGGTDTQYF. CDR3 sequence (DNA): TGTGCCAGCAGCTTAGGCCGGGGGGGCACAGATACGCAGTATTTT. The J gene is TRBJ2-3, the V gene TRBV4-2; 7 positions match TRBD2. Germline V gene data show CDR1 as LGHNA and CDR2 as YNFKEQ. The CDR3 sequence is 15 residues long. V trimming: 5 bases; J trimming: 1 base; junction bases outside the gene matches: 6.

The chain couples TRBV19 to TRBJ1-2, with 8 bases identical to TRBD1. This CDR3 region has 14 residues. Germline lookup yields CDR1 LNHDA and CDR2 SQIVND (reference sequence). V lost 6 bases, J lost 4 bases, and 7 bases stayed unmatched. In DNA, the CDR3 is TGTGCCAGTAGGGACAGGGCAAAAGGCTATGGCTACACCTTC. Translation: CASRDRAKGYGYTF.

This sequence joins TRBV5-1 and TRBJ2-5; D is perhaps TRBD1 (6 bases). The V end was cut by 2 bases, the J end by 5 bases, with 16 bases between. Germline CDR1 reads SGHRS; CDR2 reads YFSETQ. The CDR3 is 15 residues long. CDR3 sequence reads: CASSLGGWEKETQYF. For the CDR3, the DNA is TGCGCCAGCAGCTTAGGGGGATGGGAGAAGGAGACCCAGTACTTC.

CDR3 coding DNA: TGTGCCAGCAGTTCTCAGGGCCTCGAGCAGTACTTC. It is translated as CASSSQGLEQYF. The V gene is TRBV6-6, the J gene TRBJ2-7, with D perhaps TRBD1 (5 bases). The germline V gene has CDR1 MNHNY and CDR2 SVGAGI (reference sequence). Trimming left V 4 bases short and J 6 bases short, with 10 bases between. The CDR3 is made up of 12 amino acids.

A remark on this clone: Other DNA variants within this sample encode the same CDR3. V and J are TRBV3-1 (or the pseudogene TRBV3-2) and TRBJ1-2; TRBD1 agrees at 9 bases. This CDR3 is built from 15 residues. The germline CDR1 and CDR2 sequences are LGHDT and YNNKEL (reference sequence). V gave up 1 base and J gave up 2 bases; unmatched junction bases: 2. In DNA, the CDR3 is TGTGCCAGCAGCCAAGGCGGACAGGGGAACTATGGCTACACCTTC. It yields the protein CASSQGGQGNYGYTF.

The chain combines TRBV25-1 with TRBJ2-5; TRBD1 is a possible D gene (6 bases). This CDR3 comprises 14 residues. V was clipped by 1 base and J by 7 bases, with 13 bases between them. CDR1 is MGHDK and CDR2 is SYGVNS in the germline V gene. CDR3 sequence: CASSEWAGDGTQYF. The CDR3 nucleotides are TGTGCCAGCAGTGAATGGGCAGGGGATGGGACCCAGTACTTC.